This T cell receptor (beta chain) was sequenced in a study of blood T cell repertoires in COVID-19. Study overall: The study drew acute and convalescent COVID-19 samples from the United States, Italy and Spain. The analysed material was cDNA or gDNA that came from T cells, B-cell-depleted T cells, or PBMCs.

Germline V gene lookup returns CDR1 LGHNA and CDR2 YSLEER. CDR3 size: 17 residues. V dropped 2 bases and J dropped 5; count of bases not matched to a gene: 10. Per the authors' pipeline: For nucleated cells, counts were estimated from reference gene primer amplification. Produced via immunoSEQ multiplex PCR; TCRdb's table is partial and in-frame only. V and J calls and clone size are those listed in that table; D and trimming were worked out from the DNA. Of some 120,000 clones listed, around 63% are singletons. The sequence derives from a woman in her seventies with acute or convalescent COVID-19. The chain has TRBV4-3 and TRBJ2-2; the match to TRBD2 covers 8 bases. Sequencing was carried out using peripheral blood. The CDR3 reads CASSQRAGGLKTGELFF. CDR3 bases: TGCGCCAGCAGCCAACGGGCGGGGGGATTGAAGACCGGGGAGCTGTTTTTT.